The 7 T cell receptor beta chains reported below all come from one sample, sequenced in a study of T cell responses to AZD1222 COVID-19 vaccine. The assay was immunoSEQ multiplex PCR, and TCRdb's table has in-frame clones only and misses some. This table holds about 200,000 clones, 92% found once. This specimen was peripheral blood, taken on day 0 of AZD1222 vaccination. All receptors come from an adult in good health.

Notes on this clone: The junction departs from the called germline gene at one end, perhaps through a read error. CDR3 nucleotide sequence: TGTGCCAGCAGCCAGGGGGAGGCCGAAAAAGCCATCTTT. Translating it yields CASSQGEAEKAIF. The V call is TRBV3-1 (or the pseudogene TRBV3-2), the J call TRBJ1-1; D possibly corresponds to TRBD1 (5 bases). The germline V gene has CDR1 LGHDT and CDR2 YNNKEL (reference sequence). The CDR3 contains 13 residues.

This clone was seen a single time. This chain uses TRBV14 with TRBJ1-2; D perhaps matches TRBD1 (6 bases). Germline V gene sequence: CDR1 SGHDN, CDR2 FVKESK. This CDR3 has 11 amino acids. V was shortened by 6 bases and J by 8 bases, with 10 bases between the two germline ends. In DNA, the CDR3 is TGTGCCAGCAGTCAGGGGAGCGGCTACACCTTC. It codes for CASSQGSGYTF.

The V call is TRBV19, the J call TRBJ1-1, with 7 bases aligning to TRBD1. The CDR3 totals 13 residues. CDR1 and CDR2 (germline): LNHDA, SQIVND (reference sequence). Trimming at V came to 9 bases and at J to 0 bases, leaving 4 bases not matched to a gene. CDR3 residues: CASQGQMNTEAFF. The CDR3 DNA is TGTGCCAGCCAGGGACAGATGAACACTGAAGCTTTCTTT.

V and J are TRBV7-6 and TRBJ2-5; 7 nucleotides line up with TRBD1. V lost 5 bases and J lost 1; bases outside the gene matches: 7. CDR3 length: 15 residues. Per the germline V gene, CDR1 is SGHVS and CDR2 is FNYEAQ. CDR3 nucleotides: TGTGCCAGCAGCATCCGGGGACAGCCCCAAGAGACCCAGTACTTC. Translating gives CASSIRGQPQETQYF.

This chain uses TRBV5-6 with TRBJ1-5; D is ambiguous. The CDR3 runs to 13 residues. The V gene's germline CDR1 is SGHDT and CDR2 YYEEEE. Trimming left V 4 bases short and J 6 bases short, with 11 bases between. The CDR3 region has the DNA TGTGCCAGCAGCACTAGGGTCGGTCAGCCCCAGCATTTT. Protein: CASSTRVGQPQHF.

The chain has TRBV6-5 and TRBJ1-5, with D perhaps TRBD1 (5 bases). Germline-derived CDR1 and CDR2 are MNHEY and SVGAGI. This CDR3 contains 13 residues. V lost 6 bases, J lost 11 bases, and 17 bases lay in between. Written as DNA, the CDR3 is TGTGCCAGCAGCGTCACGACAGTCTGGTCCCAGCATTTT. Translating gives CASSVTTVWSQHF.

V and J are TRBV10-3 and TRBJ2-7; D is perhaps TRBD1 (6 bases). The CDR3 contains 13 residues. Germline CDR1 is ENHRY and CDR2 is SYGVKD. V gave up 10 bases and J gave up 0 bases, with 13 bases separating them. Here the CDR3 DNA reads TGTGCCAGCACAACGGGACACTCCTACGAGCAGTACTTC. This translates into CASTTGHSYEQYF.